These 11 T cell receptor beta chains came from one sample sequenced in a study of cytomegalovirus exposure and HLA in healthy donors. 60 Vbeta and 13 Jbeta primers were used in PCR. Libraries were prepared by immunoSEQ multiplex PCR; TCRdb keeps only in-frame clonotypes and omits some of them. In the table there are 90,000 to 120,000 clones, around 72% of which are singletons. Material for sequencing was PBMCs. Every receptor here comes from a woman in her thirties or forties in good health and CMV-seropositive.

Written as DNA, the CDR3 is TGTGCCTCGGGACAGGGTCCTGGAAACACCATATATTTT. Its protein is CASGQGPGNTIYF. The chain is built from TRBV30 and TRBJ1-3; the match to TRBD1 covers 9 bases. V lost 7 bases, J lost 2 bases, and 3 bases stayed unmatched. The CDR3 spans 13 residues. Germline CDR1 is GTSNPN and CDR2 is SVGIG (reference sequence).

The CDR3 nucleotides read TGTGCCAGCAGTTGGCCCGGGACAGGGGGCGAGAACTCCTACGAGCAGTACTTC. As protein: CASSWPGTGGENSYEQYF. The chain has TRBV2 and TRBJ2-7, with 12 bases lining up with TRBD1. The CDR3 is 18 residues long. From germline, CDR1 is SNHLY and CDR2 FYNNEI. V lost 5 bases, J lost 0 bases, and 11 bases stayed unmatched.

CDR3: CASSLGTGFYNEQFF. The CDR3 DNA reads TGTGCCAGCAGCCTCGGGACAGGCTTTTACAATGAGCAGTTCTTC. The chain uses TRBV7-2 and TRBJ2-1; TRBD1 matches at 8 bases. The CDR3 contains 15 residues. The V gene's germline CDR1 is SGHTA and CDR2 FQGNSA. The J segment lost 4 bases and the V segment lost 5 bases, leaving 7 bases of the junction unmatched. Full variable domain (rest looked up from reference TRBV7-2 and TRBJ2-1): GAGVSQSPSNKVTEKGKDVELRCDPISGHTALYWYRQSLGQGLEFLIYFQGNSAPDKSGLPSDRFSAERTGGSVSTLTIQRTQQEDSAVYLCASSLGTGFYNEQFFGPGTRLTVL.

There are a few counts of this clone. The rearrangement joins TRBV12-5 to TRBJ2-7; 9 bases are a match to TRBD1. The germline gives CDR1 LGHNT, CDR2 FRNRAP. CDR3 size: 13 residues. The V gene end was trimmed by 3 bases and the J gene end by 6 bases; junction bases not matched to a gene: 3. CDR3 DNA sequence: TGTGCTAGTGGTTTTACGACAGGGGGCGAGCAGTACTTC. Protein sequence: CASGFTTGGEQYF.

This clone was seen only a few times. The chain uses TRBV5-6 and TRBJ1-5; 10 bases are shared with TRBD1. V lost 4 bases, J lost 3 bases, and 4 bases stayed unmatched. This CDR3 is 15 amino acids long. CDR1 is SGHDT and CDR2 is YYEEEE in the germline V gene. The CDR3 nucleotides read TGTGCCAGCAGCCAGGACAGGGGGATCAATCAGCCCCAGCATTTT. Protein product: CASSQDRGINQPQHF.

As to this clone: This specimen includes other DNA sequences encoding the same CDR3. The rearrangement joins TRBV5-1 to TRBJ2-1, with TRBD2 matching 10 bases. CDR1 is SGHRS and CDR2 is YFSETQ in the germline V gene. The CDR3 contains 15 residues. Trimming cost V 4 bases and J 4 bases; bases outside gene matches: 5. As DNA, the CDR3 is TGCGCCAGCAGCCCCACTAGCGGGGTATACAATGAGCAGTTCTTC. Protein sequence: CASSPTSGVYNEQFF.

The genes are TRBV5-1 and TRBJ2-3, with 11 bases identical to TRBD2. V lost 3 bases to trimming and J lost 4 bases; unmatched junction nucleotides: 4. CDR3 length: 15 residues. Germline V CDR1 and CDR2: SGHRS, YFSETQ. Here the CDR3 reads CASSWGTSGADTQYF. The CDR3 bases are TGCGCCAGCAGCTGGGGGACTAGCGGCGCAGATACGCAGTATTTT.

This clone was detected a few times. V gene TRBV6-1 combines with J gene TRBJ2-3; perhaps TRBD2 as D (6 bases). The CDR3 totals 16 residues. Per germline, CDR1 MNHNS and CDR2 SASEGT. Trimming stripped 4 bases from V and 3 bases from J, with 17 bases between. Here the CDR3 DNA reads TGTGCCAGCAGTGGGAACGGGCGGGGAGGTACAGATACGCAGTATTTT. This gives the protein CASSGNGRGGTDTQYF.

The sample holds one count of this clone. The same CDR3 can be traced to other DNA sequences in this sample. The chain carries TRBV30 and TRBJ1-3; D is unresolved. Germline V gene data show CDR1 as GTSNPN and CDR2 as SVGIG (reference sequence). The V and J ends lost 1 base and 2 bases respectively, with 6 bases between them. The CDR3 extends over 13 amino acids. The CDR3 DNA reads as TGTGCCTGGAGTGGCGGTCCTGGAAACACCATATATTTT. The encoded protein is CAWSGGPGNTIYF.

As for this clone: The sample carries other DNA sequences with the same CDR3. V usage is TRBV19 and J usage is TRBJ1-1, with D tentatively TRBD1 (6 bases). CDR3 length: 13 residues. The ends were cut back, 6 bases at V and 3 bases at J, with 11 bases in the middle. The V gene's germline CDR1 is LNHDA and CDR2 SQIVND (reference sequence). The CDR3 sequence is CASSVKGDTEAFF. The CDR3 DNA sequence: TGTGCCAGTAGCGTAAAGGGGGACACTGAAGCTTTCTTT. Variable domain in full (rest from reference TRBV19 and TRBJ1-1): DGGITQSPKYLFRKEGQNVTLSCEQNLNHDAMYWYRQDPGQGLRLIYYSQIVNDFQKGDIAEGYSVSREKKESFPLTVTSAQKNPTAFYLCASSVKGDTEAFFGQGTRLTVV.

The chain links TRBV5-1 to TRBJ1-1; D ambiguous. Germline V gene data show CDR1 as SGHRS and CDR2 as YFSETQ. The CDR3 sequence is 15 residues long. Trimming took off 4 bases at V and 3 bases at J, with 16 bases between the two ends. The CDR3 DNA sequence: TGCGCCAGCAGCCCTCGACTGGCTCCGGACACTGAAGCTTTCTTT. Translation: CASSPRLAPDTEAFF.